This entry is about one T cell receptor beta chain. Antigen specificity is unknown. Looked up from germline, CDR1 is MRHNA and CDR2 is SNTAGT. This CDR3 has 15 residues. V was shortened by 3 bases and J by 2 bases, with 11 bases between the two germline ends. While the first cohort had 600 to 750 subjects, the donors belonged to the separate validation cohort of roughly 130 subjects. This sample stems from a study of cytomegalovirus exposure and HLA in healthy donors. Study-level points and caveats: It was reportedly the case that the classifier diagnosed cytomegalovirus status with high specificity and sensitivity. Cytomegalovirus-associated status was assigned to around 160 TCR beta chains. According to a subsequent analysis, TCR clusters from the first cohort were inclined to appear together in the roughly 120 validation repertoires.

Assay used: immunoSEQ multiplex PCR; TCRdb lists only in-frame clones, some missing. The table records about 130,000 clones, about nine tenths of them present only once. The clonotype comes from a woman aged 25 to 39 in good health and CMV-seropositive. Sequencing used PBMCs. This chain joins TRBV6-4 and TRBJ2-1; D is perhaps TRBD2 (5 bases). The CDR3 loop is CASSENRGAYNEQFF. The CDR3 DNA reads TGTGCCAGCAGTGAGAACCGGGGAGCCTACAATGAGCAGTTCTTC.